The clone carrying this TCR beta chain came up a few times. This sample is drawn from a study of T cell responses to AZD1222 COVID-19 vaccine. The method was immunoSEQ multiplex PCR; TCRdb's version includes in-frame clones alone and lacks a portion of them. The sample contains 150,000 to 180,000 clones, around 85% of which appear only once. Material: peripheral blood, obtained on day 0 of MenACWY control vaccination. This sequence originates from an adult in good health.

CDR3 region: CASSFDRVSSPLHF. The CDR3 DNA reads TGCGCCAGCAGCTTTGACAGGGTTAGTTCACCCCTCCACTTT. The gene calls are TRBV5-1 and TRBJ1-6; 7 bases are shared with TRBD1. V trimming: 2 bases; J trimming: 9 bases; junction bases outside the gene matches: 5. This CDR3 has 14 amino acids. Per the germline V gene, CDR1 is SGHRS and CDR2 is YFSETQ.